This T cell receptor beta chain derives from a study of spatial heterogeneity in lung cancer. Regarding the study as a whole: One measure, the expanded intratumoral alpha and beta TCR count, tracked tumor mutation counts.

The CDR3 loop spans 13 amino acids. Germline trimming cut 3 bases from V and 5 bases from J; bases unmatched to any gene: 6. Germline CDR1 DFQATT, CDR2 SNEGSKA (reference sequence). Time point: sample taken at primary tumor resection. Just over 70 TRACERx patients with early, untreated non-small cell lung cancer donated samples. This clonotype has a count of ten or more. Its cognate antigen is unknown. From the 5' RACE reads, TCRdb called clonotypes with MiXCR, one entry per CDR3 protein. The sample carries some 96,000 distinct CDR3 sequences, roughly 4.5% recorded once. This chain joins TRBV20-1 and TRBJ2-7; 8 nucleotides agree with TRBD1. This receptor was taken from a male donor with early-stage non-small cell lung cancer. The sample here was lung tumor tissue, taken at surgery. DNA of the CDR3: TGCAGTGCTAGGCACGGACAGGGCCACGAGCAGTACTTC. Protein: CSARHGQGHEQYF.